Following are 10 T cell receptor beta chains from one sample sequenced in a study of blood T cell repertoires in COVID-19. TCRdb keeps only in-frame clones here, not all; method: immunoSEQ multiplex PCR. Among hundreds of thousands of clones, roughly nine tenths were seen once, and the ten largest hold roughly 2.9%. The specimen was PBMCs or T cells enriched from blood (not recorded which). These receptors were obtained from a woman aged 45-59 years who had been exposed to COVID-19.

The chain couples TRBV7-6 to TRBJ2-1, with D possibly being TRBD1 (6 bases). Germline V gene sequence: CDR1 SGHVS, CDR2 FNYEAQ. V lost 3 bases to trimming and J lost 7 bases, with 16 bases between them. The CDR3 has 15 residues. The CDR3 DNA is TGTGCCAGCAGCTTCGGCAGGGGTTCAGAAAATGAGCAGTTCTTC. Its translation: CASSFGRGSENEQFF.

This clone was seen a handful of times. This sequence joins TRBV4-1 and TRBJ2-5, with 8 bases fitting TRBD2. This CDR3 is built from 18 residues. Germline lookup yields CDR1 MGHRA and CDR2 YSYEKL. V was pared by 0 bases and J by 6 bases, with 15 bases of the junction left unmatched. CDR3 sequence reads: CASSQDSAGGGIRKTQYF. The CDR3 DNA reads as TGCGCCAGCAGCCAAGATTCCGCGGGGGGTGGCATAAGAAAGACCCAGTACTTC.

The chain has TRBV5-1 and TRBJ1-4; the D is unclear. The germline V gene has CDR1 SGHRS and CDR2 YFSETQ. V was cut by 0 bases and J by 2 bases, with 11 bases left in between. This CDR3 has 16 residues. CDR3 coding DNA: TGCGCCAGCAGCTTGGATCGGGTCGATACTAATGAAAAACTGTTTTTT. Translating it yields CASSLDRVDTNEKLFF.

Concerning this clone: The same CDR3 also results from other DNA sequences found in this sample. The V call is TRBV10-3, the J call TRBJ1-1, with 9 bases identical to TRBD1. This CDR3 spans 13 amino acids. With V trimmed by 6 bases and J by 1 base, 0 bases remained unmatched. The V gene's germline CDR1 is ENHRY and CDR2 SYGVKD. The CDR3 DNA follows: TGTGCCATCAGGGGACAGGGGAACACTGAAGCTTTCTTT. Amino acid sequence: CAIRGQGNTEAFF.

J is TRBJ1-1 and V is TRBV11-3, with TRBD1 identical over 9 bases. Germline values: CDR1 SGHNT, CDR2 YENEEA. V lost 1 base and J lost 2; bases outside the gene matches: 8. The CDR3 consists of 17 residues. The CDR3 DNA is TGTGCCAGCAGCTTAGGTCGGGGACAGGGTAAAAACACTGAAGCTTTCTTT. Translated: CASSLGRGQGKNTEAFF.

CDR3 nucleotides: TGTGCCAGCAGTAAAGGGACAGGGGCTTACCAAGAGACCCAGTACTTC. This gives the protein CASSKGTGAYQETQYF. The chain recombines TRBV28 with TRBJ2-5, with TRBD1 identical over 10 bases. The CDR3 totals 16 residues. The germline gives CDR1 MDHEN, CDR2 SYDVKM. V dropped 5 bases and J dropped 0; count of bases not matched to a gene: 6.

CDR3 bases: TGTGCCAGCAGTTGGGGAGGCCATAGCAATCAGCCCCAGCATTTT. This encodes CASSWGGHSNQPQHF. The chain has TRBV28 and TRBJ1-5; no clear D. Germline CDR1 MDHEN, CDR2 SYDVKM. The CDR3 runs to 15 residues. Trimming stripped 4 bases from V and 0 bases from J, with 10 bases between.

V usage is TRBV5-1 and J usage is TRBJ2-1, with 7 bases aligning to TRBD1. The V gene end was trimmed by 1 base and the J gene end by 4 bases; junction bases not matched to a gene: 8. The CDR3 consists of 16 residues. Germline CDR1 SGHRS, CDR2 YFSETQ. Here the CDR3 reads CASSLRTGVMYNEQFF. The CDR3 bases are TGCGCCAGCAGCTTGAGAACAGGGGTTATGTACAATGAGCAGTTCTTC.

The genes are TRBV6-4 and TRBJ1-5; TRBD1 matches 10 bases. The germline gives CDR1 MRHNA, CDR2 SNTAGT. The J segment lost 3 bases and the V segment lost 3 bases, leaving 17 bases of the junction unmatched. The CDR3 loop spans 20 amino acids. For the CDR3, the DNA is TGTGCCAGCAGTGATTCCGAAGACAGGGGGCCTTCCTCTTTCAATCAGCCCCAGCATTTT. Its protein product is CASSDSEDRGPSSFNQPQHF.

V and J are TRBV4-1 and TRBJ2-1, with 7 bases that match TRBD1. Unmatched junction bases numbered 7, after V lost 4 bases and J lost 7 bases. This CDR3 has 14 amino acids. The germline gives CDR1 MGHRA, CDR2 YSYEKL. CDR3 sequence (DNA): TGCGCCAGCAGCCCCCGACAGGGAGCAAATGAGCAGTTCTTC. This gives the protein CASSPRQGANEQFF.